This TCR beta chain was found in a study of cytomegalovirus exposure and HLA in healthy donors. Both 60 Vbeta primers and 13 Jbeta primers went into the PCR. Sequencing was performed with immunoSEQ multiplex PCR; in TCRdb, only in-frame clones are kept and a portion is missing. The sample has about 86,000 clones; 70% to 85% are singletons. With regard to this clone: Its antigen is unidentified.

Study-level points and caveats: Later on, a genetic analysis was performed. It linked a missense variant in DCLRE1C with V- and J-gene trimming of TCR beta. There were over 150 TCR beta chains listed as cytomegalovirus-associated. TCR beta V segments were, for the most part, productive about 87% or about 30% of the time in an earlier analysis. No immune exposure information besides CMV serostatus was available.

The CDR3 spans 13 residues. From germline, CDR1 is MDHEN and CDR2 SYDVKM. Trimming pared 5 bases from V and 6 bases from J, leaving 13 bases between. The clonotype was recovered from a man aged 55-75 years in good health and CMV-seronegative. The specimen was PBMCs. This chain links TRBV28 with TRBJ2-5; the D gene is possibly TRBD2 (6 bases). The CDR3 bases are TGTGCCAGCAGTCCCGGGAGCTCAAAGACCCAGTACTTC. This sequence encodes CASSPGSSKTQYF.